This T cell receptor beta chain was recovered during a study of shared clonotypes between healthy human individuals. CDR1 and CDR2 (germline): MNHNY, SVGAGI (reference sequence). V gave up 2 bases and J gave up 6 bases, with 11 bases separating them. The CDR3 contains 13 residues. At deep level, the assay was performed. Assay: immunoSEQ multiplex PCR; the TCRdb copy retains only in-frame clones and omits some. The sample lists hundreds of thousands of clones; 80% to 95% were seen once. Naive CD8 populations comprised CD45RO-negative cells positively selected for CCR7, excluding terminally differentiated effector memory CD45RA+ cells. A remark on this clone: Its antigen remains unknown.

Study outcomes and limitations: Genetic and exposure-history diversity was limited by the small donor number. In the sorted subsets, rarefaction showed sequencing was incomplete despite large depth.

The sample comprised naive CD8+ T cells sorted from blood. The receptor was isolated from a man aged 25 to 40 in good health. The chain uses TRBV6-6 and TRBJ2-7; D might be TRBD2 (5 bases). DNA for the CDR3: TGTGCCAGCAGTTACGGGTGGGAGCCCGAGCAGTACTTC. Its translation: CASSYGWEPEQYF.